The 15 T cell receptor beta chains below come from one sample, sequenced in a study of OX40 agonist ivuxolimab in advanced cancers. The repertoire was sequenced with immunoSEQ multiplex PCR; TCRdb's copy has only in-frame clones and lacks some. The profile shows approximately 49,000 clones, 85% of them singletons. Sequenced material: CD4+ or CD8+ T cells sorted from blood, taken in a trial of the OX40 agonist ivuxolimab. The receptor set was obtained from an adult with an advanced solid tumor such as melanoma, head and neck, liver or kidney cancer.

The gene calls are TRBV11-2 and TRBJ2-7, with TRBD2 as a possible D gene (5 bases). V was pared by 4 bases and J by 3 bases, with 10 bases between. CDR3 length: 13 amino acids. Germline-derived CDR1 and CDR2 are SGHAT and FQNNGV. The CDR3 sequence: CASSSLDYYEQYF. CDR3 DNA: TGTGCCAGCAGCTCACTAGACTACTACGAGCAGTACTTC.

The chain joins TRBV27 to TRBJ1-2; D remains unclear. V was shortened by 3 bases and J by 4 bases, with 9 bases between the two germline ends. The CDR3 consists of 13 residues. Germline CDR1 and CDR2: MNHEY and SMNVEV (reference sequence). CDR3 nucleotide sequence: TGTGCCAGCAGTTTGGTTTCCGGCTATGGCTACACCTTC. Translated, it gives CASSLVSGYGYTF.

V and J are TRBV6-1 and TRBJ2-7; tentatively, D is TRBD1 (5 bases). The germline V gene encodes CDR1 MNHNS and CDR2 SASEGT. This CDR3 comprises 13 residues. Trimming stripped 6 bases from V and 3 bases from J, with 12 bases between. The chain's CDR3 is CASSPQTDYEQYF. The CDR3 DNA sequence: TGTGCCAGCAGCCCCCAGACAGACTACGAGCAGTACTTC.

The chain links TRBV4-1 to TRBJ2-5; D could derive from TRBD1 or TRBD2 (5 bases each). V was clipped by 4 bases and J by 4 bases, with 22 bases between them. Germline V gene lookup returns CDR1 MGHRA and CDR2 YSYEKL. The CDR3 spans 17 residues. This CDR3 is CASSPKGSFGESETQYF. The CDR3 nucleotides are TGCGCCAGCAGCCCCAAGGGGAGTTTCGGGGAGTCAGAGACCCAGTACTTC.

The chain joins TRBV5-5 to TRBJ1-2, with no clear D. V lost 4 bases, J lost 2 bases, and 15 bases lay in between. Germline V gene lookup returns CDR1 SGHKS and CDR2 YYEKEE (reference sequence). The CDR3 is 15 amino acids. For the CDR3, the DNA is TGTGCCAGCAGCCCCTCGGCGGCCTCCAACTATGGCTACACCTTC. It codes for CASSPSAASNYGYTF.

This chain connects TRBV7-3 to TRBJ2-1; 8 nucleotides agree with TRBD2. V lost 2 bases to trimming and J lost 7 bases; unmatched junction nucleotides: 4. Germline V gene lookup returns CDR1 SGHTA and CDR2 FQGTGA. The CDR3 runs 14 residues. CDR3 nucleotides: TGTGCCAGCAGCTTATCCGTAGCGGGGAATGAGCAGTTCTTC. Amino acid sequence: CASSLSVAGNEQFF.

The CDR3 DNA follows: TGTGCCAGCAGCGTTATTTCCGGACAGGGGAAAGAGACCCAGTACTTC. Protein product: CASSVISGQGKETQYF. This chain links TRBV5-4 with TRBJ2-5; 9 nucleotides line up with TRBD1. Germline V gene lookup returns CDR1 SGHNT and CDR2 YYREEE (reference sequence). The CDR3 is 16 amino acids. J lost 3 bases, V lost 4 bases, and 10 bases had no gene match.

This sequence joins TRBV6-1 and TRBJ2-7; 7 positions match TRBD1. V lost 11 bases and J lost 9; bases outside the gene matches: 10. The CDR3 is 11 residues long. Per the germline V gene, CDR1 is MNHNS and CDR2 is SASEGT. The DNA for the CDR3 is TGTGCCTATCTTTTAGGGGGCAGGCAGTACTTC. It translates to CAYLLGGRQYF.

In this sample, this clone turned up a few times. The V and J genes are TRBV5-1 and TRBJ2-3; tentative D call: TRBD2 (6 bases). The CDR3 consists of 15 residues. The germline V gene has CDR1 SGHRS and CDR2 YFSETQ. V gave up 1 base and J gave up 6 bases, with 15 bases separating them. CDR3 DNA: TGCGCCAGCAGCTTGACGGGAGAGCCCGGGGATACGCAGTATTTT. This translates into CASSLTGEPGDTQYF.

V and J are TRBV5-1 and TRBJ2-3; 13 bases match TRBD2. J gave up 3 bases and V 5 bases, and 0 bases lay outside the gene matches. This CDR3 spans 14 amino acids. Germline V lookup: CDR1 SGHRS, CDR2 YFSETQ. This chain's CDR3 is CASRLAGGTDTQYF. CDR3 DNA: TGCGCCAGCAGACTAGCGGGAGGGACAGATACGCAGTATTTT. Full variable domain (outside the CDR3, taken from reference TRBV5-1 and TRBJ2-3): KAGVTQTPRYLIKTRGQQVTLSCSPISGHRSVSWYQQTPGQGLQFLFEYFSETQRNKGNFPGRFSGRQFSNSRSEMNVSTLELGDSALYLCASRLAGGTDTQYFGPGTRLTVL.

The rearrangement uses TRBV6-1 and TRBJ2-6, with D uncertain. This CDR3 is 12 amino acids long. Germline V CDR1 and CDR2: MNHNS, SASEGT. Trimming removed 4 bases at V and 3 bases at J, with 1 base between. The CDR3 DNA follows: TGTGCCAGCAGTGGTGGGGCCAACGTCCTGACTTTC. It is translated as CASSGGANVLTF.

The J gene is TRBJ2-1, the V gene TRBV18; D not certain. Germline lookup yields CDR1 KGHSH and CDR2 LQKENI. CDR3 length: 15 residues. Trimming shortened V by 1 base and J by 0 bases, and 7 bases separated the two germline ends. In DNA, the CDR3 is TGTGCCAGCTCACCACGTGACCCCTCCTACAATGAGCAGTTCTTC. Protein product: CASSPRDPSYNEQFF.

The rearrangement links TRBV6-4 to TRBJ2-7; D remains unclear. CDR3 length: 16 amino acids. Trimming left V 2 bases short and J 4 bases short, with 18 bases between. The germline CDR1 and CDR2 sequences are MRHNA and SNTAGT. The DNA of the CDR3 is TGTGCCAGCAGTGACGACGAGCTCACGGAAGAATACGAGCAGTACTTC. This translates into CASSDDELTEEYEQYF.

J is TRBJ1-5 and V is TRBV10-2, with a tentative D call TRBD1 (5 bases). The CDR3 is 14 residues long. V gave up 8 bases and J gave up 11 bases, with 22 bases separating them. Looked up from germline, CDR1 is WSHSY and CDR2 is SAAADI. The chain's CDR3 is CASSEGRVSPAQHF. The DNA for the CDR3 is TGCGCCAGCTCCGAGGGCAGGGTGTCGCCGGCCCAGCATTTT.

The chain links TRBV6-1 to TRBJ1-2; TRBD1 matches 7 bases. Germline V gene lookup returns CDR1 MNHNS and CDR2 SASEGT. V shed 6 bases, J shed 4 bases, and the junction held 11 bases outside the gene matches. This CDR3 comprises 15 residues. In DNA form, the CDR3 reads TGTGCCAGCAGGGCGGCAGGGGGACTTGGCTATGGCTACACCTTC. It is translated as CASRAAGGLGYGYTF.